Below are 20 T cell receptor beta chains sequenced from a single sample in a study of early T cells in non-severe SARS-CoV-2 infection. TCRdb reprocessed the 5' RACE reads with MiXCR, giving one entry per CDR3 protein. This sample carries about 55,000 distinct CDR3 sequences, about 15% of them seen once, and the ten largest clones take about a tenth. The specimen comprised whole blood, sampled at baseline. These receptors all come from an adult who was a healthcare worker with PCR-confirmed SARS-CoV-2 infection or an uninfected control (not recorded which).

The chain couples TRBV2 to TRBJ2-3; 10 nucleotides line up with TRBD2. Germline V lookup: CDR1 SNHLY, CDR2 FYNNEI. The CDR3 length is 14 residues. The J segment lost 4 bases and the V segment lost 7 bases, leaving 5 bases of the junction unmatched. The CDR3: CASIDLAGADTQYF. The CDR3 DNA sequence: TGTGCCAGCATCGACCTAGCGGGGGCAGATACGCAGTATTTT. The full variable domain, rest sourced from reference TRBV2 and TRBJ2-3, is EPEVTQTPSHQVTQMGQEVILRCVPISNHLYFYWYRQILGQKVEFLVSFYNNEISEKSEIFDDQFSVERPDGSNFTLKIRSTKLEDSAMYFCASIDLAGADTQYFGPGTRLTVL.

The sample holds a few counts of this clonotype. The J gene is TRBJ1-6, the V gene TRBV2, with a tentative D call TRBD1 (6 bases). The germline V gene has CDR1 SNHLY and CDR2 FYNNEI. Trimming pared 6 bases from V and 5 bases from J, leaving 14 bases between. This CDR3 contains 15 residues. The CDR3 DNA reads as TGTGCCAGCAGCCTCCAGGGGAAAGATAATTCACCCCTCCACTTT. Protein sequence: CASSLQGKDNSPLHF.

The J gene is TRBJ1-2, the V gene TRBV19; D is ambiguous. The CDR3 sequence is 15 residues long. Per the germline V gene, CDR1 is LNHDA and CDR2 is SQIVND (reference sequence). Trimming removed 4 bases from V and 1 base from J, with 13 bases in between. CDR3 protein: CASSTDGPGNYGYTF. The CDR3 DNA follows: TGTGCCAGTAGTACCGACGGACCGGGTAACTATGGCTACACCTTC.

The chain has TRBV18 and TRBJ2-3; a possible D gene is TRBD1 (5 bases). V shed 4 bases and J shed 0 bases, with 14 bases lying between them. There are 16 residues in the CDR3. Germline CDR1 is KGHSH and CDR2 is LQKENI. In DNA, the CDR3 is TGTGCCAGCTCACTATTGCAGGGAACTAGCACAGATACGCAGTATTTT. Translated: CASSLLQGTSTDTQYF.

This clonotype has only a few counts. The V call is TRBV24-1, the J call TRBJ2-2, with D possibly TRBD1 on 6 matching bases. CDR1 and CDR2 from the germline V gene are KGHDR and SFDVKD. V was shortened by 6 bases and J by 7 bases, with 14 bases between the two germline ends. CDR3 length: 14 residues. As DNA, the CDR3 is TGTGCCACCAGTAAGGACAGTCCCTACGGGGAGCTGTTTTTT. It encodes CATSKDSPYGELFF.

This clonotype appeared once. The chain's CDR3 is CASSQRQPGLETQYF. In DNA form, the CDR3 reads TGCGCCAGCAGCCAGCGGCAGCCTGGACTAGAGACCCAGTACTTC. The V call is TRBV4-1, the J call TRBJ2-5; tentatively, D is TRBD2 (5 bases). CDR1 is MGHRA and CDR2 is YSYEKL in the germline V gene. V lost 3 bases and J 4 bases, leaving 15 bases between the germline ends. This CDR3 is built from 15 residues.

At least ten counts were recorded for this clonotype. The CDR3 reads CASSPGLAGYNEQFF. DNA of the CDR3: TGTGCCAGCAGCCCGGGACTAGCGGGGTACAATGAGCAGTTCTTC. V usage is TRBV7-8 and J usage is TRBJ2-1; 13 positions match TRBD2. With V trimmed by 5 bases and J by 4 bases, 2 bases remained unmatched. Germline CDR1 is SGHVS and CDR2 is FQNEAQ. This CDR3 contains 15 residues.

The chain links TRBV11-3 to TRBJ2-1; unclear D gene. V lost 3 bases and J lost 0, with 6 bases in between. CDR1 and CDR2 from the germline V gene are SGHNT and YENEEA. The CDR3 is 14 amino acids. CDR3 sequence reads: CASSFSSSYNEQFF. In DNA form, the CDR3 reads TGTGCCAGCAGCTTCAGCAGCTCCTACAATGAGCAGTTCTTC.

Ten or more counts support this clonotype. The J gene is TRBJ2-5, the V gene TRBV29-1; tentatively, D is TRBD1 (6 bases). The CDR3 totals 13 residues. The germline CDR1 and CDR2 sequences are SQVTM and ANQGSEA. Trimming took off 8 bases at V and 3 bases at J, with 16 bases between the two ends. This CDR3 is CSLLPGQEETQYF. CDR3 bases: TGCAGCCTTCTCCCGGGACAAGAAGAGACCCAGTACTTC.

This chain connects TRBV6-2 or TRBV6-3 to TRBJ2-7; tentatively, D is TRBD2 (6 bases). The CDR3 runs to 12 residues. The germline CDR1 and CDR2 sequences are MNHEY and SVGEGT. Trimming left V 10 bases short and J 0 bases short, with 10 bases between. The CDR3 DNA reads as TGTGCCACCCGGGAGAACTCCTACGAGCAGTACTTC. As protein: CATRENSYEQYF.

This clonotype was observed many times. The genes are TRBV28 and TRBJ1-1; TRBD1 might be the D (5 bases). Trimming removed 1 base from V and 4 bases from J, with 13 bases in between. Germline V CDR1 and CDR2: MDHEN, SYDVKM. The CDR3 totals 15 residues. The CDR3 DNA is TGTGCCAGCAGTTTATCTCCAGGGCTGGGCACTGAAGCTTTCTTT. It specifies CASSLSPGLGTEAFF.

There are a few counts of this clonotype. The V and J genes are TRBV5-1 and TRBJ2-1; TRBD2 aligns across 9 bases. CDR3 length: 14 residues. J gave up 10 bases and V 1 base, and 6 bases lay outside the gene matches. Germline CDR1 is SGHRS and CDR2 is YFSETQ. CDR3 loop: CASSLRASGIEQFF. Here the CDR3 DNA reads TGCGCCAGCAGCTTGAGAGCTAGCGGGATCGAGCAGTTCTTC.

The chain recombines TRBV27 with TRBJ1-2; D is undetermined. CDR3 length: 16 residues. Germline V gives CDR1 MNHEY, CDR2 SMNVEV (reference sequence). The V end was cut by 1 base, the J end by 7 bases, with 19 bases between. CDR3: CASSLFSGRIGGGYTF. CDR3 nucleotide sequence: TGTGCCAGCAGTTTATTTTCCGGACGTATTGGAGGTGGCTACACCTTC.

The V gene is TRBV24-1, the J gene TRBJ2-7; D might be TRBD1 or TRBD2, each matching 5 bases. This CDR3 has 12 amino acids. Looked up from germline, CDR1 is KGHDR and CDR2 is SFDVKD. Trimming shortened V by 7 bases and J by 2 bases, and 8 bases separated the two germline ends. The CDR3 nucleotides are TGTGCCACCAGGGGGGAAACCTACGAGCAGTACTTC. Its protein product is CATRGETYEQYF.

The V and J genes are TRBV21-1 and TRBJ1-3. TRBV21-1 is shown as a pseudogene. This CDR3 contains 15 residues. The DNA of the CDR3 is TGTGCCAGCAGCAATACAGACAACTCTGGAAACACCATATATTTT. This sequence encodes CASSNTDNSGNTIYF.

This chain's CDR3 is CASSETSGGAVTGELFF. The CDR3 DNA is TGCGCCAGCAGTGAGACTAGCGGGGGGGCCGTTACCGGGGAGCTGTTTTTT. The chain carries TRBV10-2 and TRBJ2-2; 13 nucleotides agree with TRBD2. The CDR3 contains 17 residues. V gave up 2 bases and J gave up 5 bases; unmatched junction bases: 5. The germline CDR1 and CDR2 sequences are WSHSY and SAAADI.

The J gene is TRBJ2-2, the V gene TRBV28, with D unclear. The CDR3 runs to 14 residues. Germline V gene sequence: CDR1 MDHEN, CDR2 SYDVKM. V lost 5 bases to trimming and J lost 3 bases, with 10 bases between them. CDR3 DNA sequence: TGTGCCAGCAGTCAACTGAGAGACACCGGGGAGCTGTTTTTT. As protein: CASSQLRDTGELFF.

This clonotype occurred many times. The J gene is TRBJ2-3, the V gene TRBV20-1; TRBD2 matches at 13 bases. V lost 6 bases, J lost 2 bases, and 2 bases stayed unmatched. The CDR3 runs 14 residues. Germline V CDR1 and CDR2: DFQATT, SNEGSKA (reference sequence). The CDR3 is CSAGLAGDTDTQYF. In DNA form, the CDR3 reads TGCAGTGCCGGACTAGCGGGAGACACAGATACGCAGTATTTT.

V and J are TRBV18 and TRBJ1-4, with D unclear. The germline gives CDR1 KGHSH, CDR2 LQKENI. With 3 bases removed from V and 7 bases from J, the gap between germline ends came to 18 bases. The CDR3 contains 16 residues. The CDR3 reads CASSPPPQAATEKLFF. The CDR3 coding sequence is TGTGCCAGCTCACCTCCGCCCCAGGCGGCGACTGAAAAACTGTTTTTT.

The chain couples TRBV5-4 to TRBJ1-1; D might be TRBD1 (5 bases). V was pared by 4 bases and J by 6 bases, with 19 bases between. The CDR3 covers 15 residues. Germline values: CDR1 SGHNT, CDR2 YYREEE (reference sequence). CDR3 protein: CASSPPGTGSAEAFF. The CDR3 region has the DNA TGTGCCAGCAGCCCGCCGGGGACGGGGTCGGCTGAAGCTTTCTTT.